A selection of T cell receptor beta chains follows, all from one sample in a study of blood T cell repertoires in COVID-19. The protocol was immunoSEQ multiplex PCR, while the TCRdb copy is restricted to in-frame clones and leaves out a portion. The table includes 35,000 to 45,000 clones, around 94% detected once. The sequencing sample was made of peripheral blood. The receptor source for this set is a man aged 50-60 years with active COVID-19. Each CDR3 is given with its conserved first and last residue. D genes are given only for firm matches. Some rows have no size entry. The others give once, few or many, or a class for an expanded clone.

d_call	v_call	clone_size	j_call	cdr3_nt	cdr3_aa
TRBD1	TRBV5-4	NA	TRBJ2-7	TGTGCCAGCAGCGCCGGGGACAGCCCCTACGAGCAGTACTTC	CASSAGDSPYEQYF
TRBD2	TRBV11-2	NA	TRBJ2-1	TGTGCCAGCAGTCCTAGCGGGAGGGGCTCCTACAATGAGCAGTTCTTC	CASSPSGRGSYNEQFF
NA	TRBV6-5	once	TRBJ2-3	TGTGCCAGCAGTTACTCTTATGGGACTAGCACAGATACGCAGTATTTT	CASSYSYGTSTDTQYF
TRBD2	TRBV27	once	TRBJ2-1	TGTGCCAGCAGACGAAGCGCGGGACTAGCGGGAGGTAATGAGCAGTTCTTC	CASRRSAGLAGGNEQFF
NA	TRBV27	NA	TRBJ1-4	TGTGCCAGCAGTCCCCGCCCGCGGCAGATTAATGAAAAACTGTTTTTT	CASSPRPRQINEKLFF
TRBD1	TRBV9	NA	TRBJ2-7	TGTGCCAGCAGCGTACGGGACAGGGGACCCTACGAGCAGTACTTC	CASSVRDRGPYEQYF
NA	TRBV20-1	NA	TRBJ1-1	TGCAGTGCTGCCCGGGGGACTGAAGCTTTCTTT	CSAARGTEAFF
NA	TRBV19	NA	TRBJ2-7	TGTGCCAGTAGTATAGACAGGGCCCATGACGAGCAGTACTTC	CASSIDRAHDEQYF
NA	TRBV19	NA	TRBJ2-2	TGTGCCAGTAGTATGGGGGGAATCAACACCGGGGAGCTGTTTTTT	CASSMGGINTGELFF
NA	TRBV10-3	NA	TRBJ2-7	TGTGCCATCAGCCGGGACACTAGGTACGAGCAGTACTTC	CAISRDTRYEQYF
NA	TRBV6-5	NA	TRBJ2-7	TGTGCCAGTTCGTTCCCTAGCGAGCAGTACTTC	CASSFPSEQYF
TRBD1	TRBV4-1	NA	TRBJ2-7	TGCGCCAGCAGCCTCGGACAGGGGCCGACGTGGGAGCAGTACTTC	CASSLGQGPTWEQYF
TRBD1	TRBV25-1	once	TRBJ1-2	TGTGCCAGCAGTGGGACAGGGGGCCGATATTTTAGTGATGGCTACACCTTC	CASSGTGGRYFSDGYTF
NA	TRBV5-1	NA	TRBJ1-1	TGCGCCAGCAGCTTGGCCAGACGGGGGACTGAAGCTTTCTTT	CASSLARRGTEAFF
NA	TRBV12-5	NA	TRBJ2-3	TGTGCTAGTGGTTTGGGAGTATCCCCAGATACGCAGTATTTT	CASGLGVSPDTQYF
NA	TRBV5-6	NA	TRBJ2-7	TGTGCCAGCAGCTTAGTTGAGAACTACGAGCAGTACTTC	CASSLVENYEQYF
NA	TRBV9	NA	TRBJ2-3	TGTGCCAGCAGCGTAGGATCTAGCGATAGGGAAAATACGCAGTATTTT	CASSVGSSDRENTQYF
TRBD1	TRBV7-3	once	TRBJ1-4	TGTGCCAGCAGCCCGCCGGGACAGGGGGTTACTAATGAAAAACTGTTTTTT	CASSPPGQGVTNEKLFF
NA	TRBV6-6	NA	TRBJ2-1	TGTGCCAGCATTCCCCCTGGCAGGTTGAATGAGCAGTTCTTC	CASIPPGRLNEQFF
NA	TRBV7-9	NA	TRBJ2-7	TGTGCCAGCAGCTTAGGAGCGCTCGAGCAGTACTTC	CASSLGALEQYF
NA	TRBV6-5	NA	TRBJ2-7	TGTGCCAGCAGTTACCCGGACAGCTACGAGCAGTACTTC	CASSYPDSYEQYF
NA	TRBV9	once	TRBJ2-5	TGTGCCAGCAGCCGGTCAGGGAAGATCCAAGAGACCCAGTACTTC	CASSRSGKIQETQYF
TRBD1	TRBV6-5	once	TRBJ2-5	TGTGCCAGCAGCCCAGGGACAGTCCAAGAGACCCAGTACTTC	CASSPGTVQETQYF
NA	TRBV2	NA	TRBJ1-1	TGTGCCAGCAGTGTGACAACTGAAGCTTTCTTT	CASSVTTEAFF
TRBD1	TRBV28	NA	TRBJ2-7	TGTGCCAGCACCAAACCCAGGACAGGGAGGACCTACGAGCAGTACTTC	CASTKPRTGRTYEQYF